These 8 T cell receptor beta chains were sequenced from one sample in a study of blood T cell repertoires in COVID-19. The table came from immunoSEQ multiplex PCR; TCRdb's copy has only in-frame clones and leaves some out. The table records fewer than 350,000 clones, approximately 89% of them present only once. Sample: peripheral blood. The receptor set was obtained from a woman aged 45-59 years who had recovered from COVID-19.

The chain uses TRBV14 and TRBJ2-2; D unresolved. The CDR3 runs 13 residues. Germline loops: CDR1 SGHDN, CDR2 FVKESK. The V and J ends lost 4 bases and 3 bases respectively, with 6 bases between them. CDR3 DNA sequence: TGTGCCAGCAGCCCCCATTACACCGGGGAGCTGTTTTTT. Protein: CASSPHYTGELFF.

CDR3 amino acids: CASSTDRGGEKLFF. Here the CDR3 DNA reads TGTGCCAGCAGCACGGACAGGGGGGGCGAAAAACTGTTTTTT. The chain recombines TRBV7-9 with TRBJ1-4; TRBD1 agrees at 10 bases. The CDR3 spans 14 residues. Germline CDR1 reads SEHNR; CDR2 reads FQNEAQ (reference sequence). V lost 5 bases to trimming and J lost 8 bases; unmatched junction nucleotides: 5.

This clone was observed a handful of times. The chain carries TRBV7-8 and TRBJ2-7; 8 nucleotides match TRBD2. With V trimmed by 6 bases and J by 4 bases, 8 bases remained unmatched. This CDR3 contains 14 residues. Germline V CDR1 and CDR2: SGHVS, FQNEAQ. CDR3 region: CASSDKPSGYEQYF. In DNA form, the CDR3 reads TGTGCCAGCAGTGATAAGCCTAGCGGGTACGAGCAGTACTTC.

This chain uses TRBV7-7 with TRBJ2-3, with a tentative D call TRBD2 (5 bases). Germline V gene lookup returns CDR1 SSHAT and CDR2 FNYEAQ (reference sequence). V was shortened by 1 base and J by 1 base, with 9 bases between the two germline ends. There are 15 residues in the CDR3. The CDR3 nucleotides read TGTGCCAGCAGCTTAGGGGTTAGCGGCACAGATACGCAGTATTTT. Translation: CASSLGVSGTDTQYF.

The table lists this clone with a few counts. The gene calls are TRBV28 and TRBJ1-5; D not resolved. CDR3 length: 15 residues. Germline CDR1 MDHEN, CDR2 SYDVKM. V dropped 4 bases and J dropped 6 bases, with 16 bases sitting between them. The CDR3 DNA reads as TGTGCCAGCAGTTCCCACGAAAGGAGAAGTCAGCCCCAGCATTTT. Translating it yields CASSSHERRSQPQHF. Full variable domain (missing parts from reference TRBV28 and TRBJ1-5): DVKVTQSSRYLVKRTGEKVFLECVQDMDHENMFWYRQDPGLGLRLIYFSYDVKMKEKGDIPEGYSVSREKKERFSLILESASTNQTSMYLCASSSHERRSQPQHFGDGTRLSIL.

The V gene is TRBV3-1 (or the pseudogene TRBV3-2), the J gene TRBJ2-7; no reliable D call. This CDR3 region has 18 residues. V was pared by 4 bases and J by 0 bases, with 22 bases between. Per the germline V gene, CDR1 is LGHDT and CDR2 is YNNKEL (reference sequence). CDR3 nucleotide sequence: TGTGCCAGCAGCCCACTTATGACACGAACCGAAAGCTCCTACGAGCAGTACTTC. Translation: CASSPLMTRTESSYEQYF.

The chain carries TRBV7-3 and TRBJ2-5; weak D call: TRBD2 (5 bases). The CDR3 covers 13 residues. The germline V gene encodes CDR1 SGHTA and CDR2 FQGTGA. V was clipped by 5 bases and J by 4 bases, with 11 bases between them. The CDR3, as DNA: TGTGCCAGCAGCCCCCGAAGCGGAGAGACCCAGTACTTC. This translates into CASSPRSGETQYF. Based on the CDR3 plus reference TRBV7-3 and TRBJ2-5, the full variable domain is GAGVSQTPSNKVTEKGKYVELRCDPISGHTALYWYRQSLGQGPEFLIYFQGTGAADDSGLPNDRFFAVRPEGSVSTLKIQRTERGDSAVYLCASSPRSGETQYFGPGTRLLVL.

The chain links TRBV2 to TRBJ2-5; TRBD2 aligns across 11 bases. The germline CDR1 and CDR2 sequences are SNHLY and FYNNEI. V was clipped by 5 bases and J by 5 bases; unmatched bases: 7. The CDR3 runs to 15 residues. CDR3 sequence (DNA): TGTGCCAGCAGTTCTAGCGGGGGGCTTCGGGAGACCCAGTACTTC. Amino acids: CASSSSGGLRETQYF.